Shown below are 21 T cell receptor beta chains from a single sample sequenced in a study of identical twins. TCRdb fed the 5' RACE reads into MiXCR, producing one record per CDR3 protein. The table lists fewer than 550,000 distinct CDR3 sequences, nearly 15% of them singletons. The same sample was also studied in work on yellow fever vaccine responses in identical twins.

Sequencing was performed on CD4+ T cells sorted from blood. These receptors were collected from a woman between 18 and 30 years old in good health.

This clonotype was seen more than once but under ten times. The chain recombines TRBV20-1 with TRBJ2-3, with 10 positions matching TRBD2. Per germline, CDR1 DFQATT and CDR2 SNEGSKA (reference sequence). V was pared by 5 bases and J by 5 bases, with 13 bases of the junction left unmatched. CDR3 length equals 16 residues. This chain's CDR3 is CSAGDPRLAGGDTQYF. Here the CDR3 DNA reads TGCAGTGCTGGGGATCCGAGACTAGCGGGTGGAGATACGCAGTATTTT.

This clonotype has a handful of counts. This chain uses TRBV11-3 with TRBJ2-2; the D is unclear. The CDR3 is 15 amino acids. Germline values: CDR1 SGHNT, CDR2 YENEEA. Between the trimmed V and J ends, which lost 7 bases and 0 bases, there was a span of 12 bases. CDR3 residues: CASTSADTNTGELFF. The CDR3 DNA sequence: TGTGCCAGCACCTCAGCAGATACGAACACCGGGGAGCTGTTTTTT.

This clonotype has at least ten counts. The chain joins TRBV12-3 or TRBV12-4 to TRBJ1-5; possible D gene TRBD1, 6 bases. Trimming removed 5 bases at V and 2 bases at J, with 13 bases between. The CDR3 is 15 amino acids. CDR3 nucleotides: TGTGCCAGCAGTCCGGAACAGGGTGGCAATCAGCCCCAGCATTTT. It is translated as CASSPEQGGNQPQHF.

This chain joins TRBV7-8 and TRBJ2-1; D gene ambiguous. Trimming took off 2 bases at V and 2 bases at J, with 4 bases between the two ends. Germline V gene lookup returns CDR1 SGHVS and CDR2 FQNEAQ. The CDR3 has 13 residues. The CDR3 sequence is CASSLMTYNEQFF. CDR3 coding DNA: TGTGCCAGCAGCTTAATGACCTACAATGAGCAGTTCTTC.

The rearrangement links TRBV4-2 to TRBJ2-5; 9 nucleotides align to TRBD2. The V gene's germline CDR1 is LGHNA and CDR2 YNFKEQ. V was clipped by 6 bases and J by 4 bases; unmatched bases: 15. The CDR3 length is 17 residues. The CDR3: CASRPDGVAGGGETQYF. For the CDR3, the DNA is TGTGCCAGCAGACCCGACGGAGTGGCGGGGGGGGGAGAGACCCAGTACTTC.

This clonotype was observed once. This chain uses TRBV5-5 with TRBJ2-7; 9 bases map to TRBD1. With 0 bases clipped from V and 6 bases from J, the junction kept 4 bases outside the gene matches. The germline gives CDR1 SGHKS, CDR2 YYEKEE (reference sequence). CDR3 length: 14 residues. The chain's CDR3 is CASSLGPTGGEQYF. In DNA, the CDR3 is TGTGCCAGCAGCTTGGGCCCGACAGGGGGCGAGCAGTACTTC.

This sequence joins TRBV3-1 and TRBJ1-2; possibly TRBD1 for D (5 bases). There are 14 residues in the CDR3. The ends were cut back, 6 bases at V and 5 bases at J, with 16 bases in the middle. Germline assignment: CDR1 LGHDT and CDR2 YNNKEL (reference sequence). CDR3 DNA sequence: TGTGCCAGCAGTCCCGGGACCGACCTATATGGCTACACCTTC. This translates into CASSPGTDLYGYTF.

This clonotype was seen ten or more times. The rearrangement joins TRBV29-1 to TRBJ2-2; D is unresolved. This CDR3 is built from 12 residues. CDR1 is SQVTM and CDR2 is ANQGSEA in the germline V gene. Trimming removed 2 bases at V and 7 bases at J, with 8 bases between. The CDR3 coding sequence is TGCAGCGTTGAAAGACGGGTCGGGGAGCTGTTTTTT. Translation gives CSVERRVGELFF.

This clonotype showed up many times. V is TRBV12-3 or TRBV12-4 and J is TRBJ1-5; 7 bases are a match to TRBD1. This CDR3 is 16 amino acids long. After removal of 5 bases from V and 1 base from J, the junction contained 8 bases not matched to a gene. The CDR3 region is CASSTEDRISNQPQHF. DNA for the CDR3: TGTGCCAGCAGTACTGAGGACAGGATCAGCAATCAGCCCCAGCATTTT.

The chain joins TRBV4-1 to TRBJ2-7; a weak D match, TRBD2 (5 bases). V lost 0 bases and J lost 0, with 18 bases in between. The CDR3 sequence is 18 residues long. The V gene's germline CDR1 is MGHRA and CDR2 YSYEKL. In DNA form, the CDR3 reads TGCGCCAGCAGCCAAGATGAATGGGCCGGGAAGGACTCCTACGAGCAGTACTTC. The encoded protein is CASSQDEWAGKDSYEQYF.

The chain carries TRBV29-1 and TRBJ2-3, with TRBD2 matching 10 bases. The CDR3 length is 14 residues. J was trimmed by 4 bases and V by 4 bases; bases with no gene match: 5. From germline, CDR1 is SQVTM and CDR2 ANQGSEA. CDR3 nucleotide sequence: TGCAGCGTTGTTACTAGCGGGAAGGCAGATACGCAGTATTTT. Protein: CSVVTSGKADTQYF.

This clonotype was detected a few times. This chain connects TRBV12-3 or TRBV12-4 to TRBJ2-2; D possibly corresponds to TRBD2 (6 bases). There are 16 residues in the CDR3. The germline V and J ends were trimmed by 3 bases and 7 bases, with 18 bases remaining between them. The CDR3 loop is CASSLSRGGGIGELFF. The DNA of the CDR3 is TGTGCCAGCAGTTTGTCGAGGGGAGGAGGGATCGGGGAGCTGTTTTTT.

The gene calls are TRBV5-1 and TRBJ1-2; unclear D gene. The CDR3 has 14 residues. The germline CDR1 and CDR2 sequences are SGHRS and YFSETQ. Trimming pared 4 bases from V and 5 bases from J, leaving 15 bases between. This CDR3 reads CASSADNSIYGYTF. CDR3 nucleotides: TGCGCCAGCAGCGCTGACAACTCCATATATGGCTACACCTTC.

The rearrangement uses TRBV6-5 and TRBJ2-2; D is ambiguous. Germline V CDR1 and CDR2: MNHEY, SVGAGI. V gave up 0 bases and J gave up 1 base, with 9 bases separating them. CDR3 size: 16 residues. CDR3 nucleotides: TGTGCCAGCAGTTACTCGGGGATCGGGAACACCGGGGAGCTGTTTTTT. Translating it yields CASSYSGIGNTGELFF.

This clonotype has a handful of counts. The rearrangement uses TRBV28 and TRBJ2-2, with D possibly being TRBD1 or TRBD2 (5 bases each). V lost 4 bases to trimming and J lost 4 bases, with 10 bases between them. The CDR3 loop spans 14 amino acids. Germline-derived CDR1 and CDR2 are MDHEN and SYDVKM. The CDR3 loop reads CASSWGTGTGELFF. CDR3 sequence (DNA): TGTGCCAGCAGTTGGGGGACGGGCACCGGGGAGCTGTTTTTT.

This clonotype was recorded a few times. The rearrangement joins TRBV20-1 to TRBJ2-4; 11 nucleotides line up with TRBD1. Germline CDR1 reads DFQATT; CDR2 reads SNEGSKA (reference sequence). This CDR3 has 15 residues. Unmatched junction bases numbered 5, after V lost 6 bases and J lost 1 base. The CDR3 DNA sequence: TGCAGTGCGAGGGGACAGGGGGACGCCAAAAACATTCAGTACTTC. Residues: CSARGQGDAKNIQYF.

This clonotype was seen ten or more times. The V gene is TRBV5-1, the J gene TRBJ1-2; D is ambiguous. CDR3 size: 14 residues. Germline CDR1 reads SGHRS; CDR2 reads YFSETQ. V lost 5 bases, J lost 4 bases, and 15 bases lay in between. The CDR3 DNA sequence: TGCGCCAGCAGTAATGGGAGCTTCTTCTATGGCTACACCTTC. Translated: CASSNGSFFYGYTF. Drawing the rest from reference TRBV5-1 and TRBJ1-2, the complete variable domain is KAGVTQTPRYLIKTRGQQVTLSCSPISGHRSVSWYQQTPGQGLQFLFEYFSETQRNKGNFPGRFSGRQFSNSRSEMNVSTLELGDSALYLCASSNGSFFYGYTFGSGTRLTVV.

This clonotype occurred a few times. V and J are TRBV7-2 and TRBJ2-3, with a weak D call TRBD2 (6 bases). Per the germline V gene, CDR1 is SGHTA and CDR2 is FQGNSA. With 3 bases removed from V and 2 bases from J, the gap between germline ends came to 12 bases. This CDR3 spans 15 amino acids. The CDR3 coding sequence is TGTGCCAGCAGCTTCCTGGACTATTTCACAGATACGCAGTATTTT. Its protein product is CASSFLDYFTDTQYF. Using reference TRBV7-2 and TRBJ2-3 for the parts outside the CDR3, the full variable domain is GAGVSQSPSNKVTEKGKDVELRCDPISGHTALYWYRQSLGQGLEFLIYFQGNSAPDKSGLPSDRFSAERTGGSVSTLTIQRTQQEDSAVYLCASSFLDYFTDTQYFGPGTRLTVL.

Concerning this clonotype itself: This may be a read error, as it is one base from a much larger clone. The chain links TRBV2 to TRBJ2-5; D is uncertain. Per germline, CDR1 SNHLY and CDR2 FYNNEI. The V end lost 5 bases, the J end lost 1 base, and 14 bases lay between the germline ends. The CDR3 consists of 15 residues. CDR3 DNA: TGTGCCAGCAGTCAAAGAGGACGGACCCAAGAGACCCAGTACTTC. Translating gives CASSQRGRTQETQYF.

This chain links TRBV7-9 with TRBJ2-5; D call uncertain. The germline gives CDR1 SEHNR, CDR2 FQNEAQ (reference sequence). CDR3 length: 12 amino acids. The V and J ends lost 4 bases and 4 bases respectively, with 7 bases between them. Written as DNA, the CDR3 is TGTGCCAGCAGCTCGGGTGTAGAGACCCAGTACTTC. Amino acid sequence: CASSSGVETQYF.

Only a few counts were recorded for this clonotype. The V and J genes are TRBV5-1 and TRBJ2-7, with D possibly TRBD1 on 6 matching bases. Trimming cost V 4 bases and J 7 bases, with 15 bases left between them. The germline V gene encodes CDR1 SGHRS and CDR2 YFSETQ. The length of the CDR3 is 13 residues. The CDR3 here is CASSAGQRGEQYF. The CDR3 nucleotides read TGCGCCAGCAGCGCAGGACAGCGTGGGGAGCAGTACTTC.